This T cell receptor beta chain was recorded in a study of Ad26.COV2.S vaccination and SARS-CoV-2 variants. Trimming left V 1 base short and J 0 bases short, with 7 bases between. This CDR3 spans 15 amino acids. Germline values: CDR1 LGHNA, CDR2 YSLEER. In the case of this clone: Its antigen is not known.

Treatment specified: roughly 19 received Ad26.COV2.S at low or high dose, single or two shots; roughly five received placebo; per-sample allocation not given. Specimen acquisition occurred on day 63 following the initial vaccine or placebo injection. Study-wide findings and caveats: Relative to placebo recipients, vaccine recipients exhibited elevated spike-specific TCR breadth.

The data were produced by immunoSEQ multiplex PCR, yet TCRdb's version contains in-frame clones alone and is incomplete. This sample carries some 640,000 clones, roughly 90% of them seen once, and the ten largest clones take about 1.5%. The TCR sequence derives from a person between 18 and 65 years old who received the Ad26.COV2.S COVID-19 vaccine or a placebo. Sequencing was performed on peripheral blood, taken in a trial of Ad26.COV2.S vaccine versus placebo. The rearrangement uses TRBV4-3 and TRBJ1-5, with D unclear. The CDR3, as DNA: TGCGCCAGCAGCCAAGGACTGAATAGCAATCAGCCCCAGCATTTT. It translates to CASSQGLNSNQPQHF.